The sequence of this TCR beta chain was determined in a study of early T cells in non-severe SARS-CoV-2 infection. TCRdb ran MiXCR on the 5' RACE reads and lists one entry per CDR3 protein. Here the sample spans around 83,000 distinct CDR3 sequences, 10% to 15% being singletons. The CDR3 covers 13 residues. CDR1 and CDR2 (germline): DFQATT, SNEGSKA (reference sequence). V lost 2 bases, J lost 2 bases, and 2 bases stayed unmatched. The input for sequencing was whole blood, taken at baseline. The chain links TRBV20-1 to TRBJ2-7, with 8 bases matching TRBD2. This receptor was identified in an adult who was a healthcare worker with PCR-confirmed SARS-CoV-2 infection or an uninfected control (not recorded which). CDR3 protein: CSARKAGAYEQYF. The DNA for the CDR3 is TGCAGTGCTAGAAAAGCGGGGGCCTACGAGCAGTACTTC.